This is a list of T cell receptor beta chains from one sample in a study of blood T cells in healthy people across ages. TCRdb analysed the 5' RACE reads with MiXCR anew, one entry per CDR3 protein. Seen here are some 940,000 distinct CDR3 sequences, around 29% observed once, and the top ten hold 9.5% to 13%. In addition, the sample was reused for a study of T cells of mothers and their children.

Sample: blood. All receptors come from a woman aged 40 to 49 in good health. CDR3s leave out the opening cysteine and the closing phenylalanine or tryptophan. Fields, in order: V gene, clone size, J gene, CDR3 protein. Not every row has a clone size; where given, it reads once, few, many or a size class.

V gene: TRBV10-3; clone size: -; J gene: TRBJ1-1; CDR3 protein: AISSPQGVNTEAF
V gene: TRBV28; clone size: -; J gene: TRBJ2-3; CDR3 protein: ASNGGGGTQY
V gene: TRBV2; clone size: once; J gene: TRBJ2-1; CDR3 protein: ASSPGLAGGYSYNEQF
V gene: TRBV28; clone size: -; J gene: TRBJ2-7; CDR3 protein: ASSFIRQGRYSYEQY
V gene: TRBV5-6; clone size: many; J gene: TRBJ2-7; CDR3 protein: ASSSNRDSYEQY
V gene: TRBV2; clone size: few; J gene: TRBJ1-6; CDR3 protein: ASSRPNSPLH
V gene: TRBV29-1; clone size: many; J gene: TRBJ2-1; CDR3 protein: SVEAVSSYNEQF
V gene: TRBV27; clone size: -; J gene: TRBJ2-5; CDR3 protein: ASSLTGTSGETQY
V gene: TRBV7-3; clone size: few; J gene: TRBJ2-6; CDR3 protein: ASSSPQDRSGANVLT
V gene: TRBV29-1; clone size: -; J gene: TRBJ2-1; CDR3 protein: SVDPQGGPYNEQF
V gene: TRBV7-9; clone size: -; J gene: TRBJ1-4; CDR3 protein: ASQGVHSGKLF
V gene: TRBV29-1; clone size: -; J gene: TRBJ1-2; CDR3 protein: SVASSITGGEGYT
V gene: TRBV4-2; clone size: few; J gene: TRBJ1-2; CDR3 protein: AGSQEGQGNSGYT
V gene: TRBV28; clone size: few; J gene: TRBJ2-6; CDR3 protein: ASRPVPQSGANVLT
V gene: TRBV13; clone size: few; J gene: TRBJ1-2; CDR3 protein: ASSPRRGISYGYT
V gene: TRBV12-3/TRBV12-4; clone size: many; J gene: TRBJ2-5; CDR3 protein: ASSFSLRGLQETQY
V gene: TRBV12-3/TRBV12-4; clone size: -; J gene: TRBJ2-5; CDR3 protein: ASNLAGGFFGIQY
V gene: TRBV28; clone size: -; J gene: TRBJ2-7; CDR3 protein: ASSPRATGGFRSYEQY
V gene: TRBV7-9; clone size: few; J gene: TRBJ2-1; CDR3 protein: ASVPGQGLSYNEQF
V gene: TRBV2; clone size: many; J gene: TRBJ2-7; CDR3 protein: ASSGGGVEQY
V gene: TRBV6-6; clone size: -; J gene: TRBJ1-2; CDR3 protein: ASSGDRGQRGYT
V gene: TRBV20-1; clone size: -; J gene: TRBJ1-2; CDR3 protein: SVQTGHYGYT
V gene: TRBV18; clone size: few; J gene: TRBJ2-7; CDR3 protein: ASSPSHGGEQY
V gene: TRBV29-1; clone size: -; J gene: TRBJ1-2; CDR3 protein: SVDPAQANYGYT
V gene: TRBV12-3/TRBV12-4; clone size: many; J gene: TRBJ2-7; CDR3 protein: ASSLGTGLGEQY
V gene: TRBV5-1; clone size: many; J gene: TRBJ1-1; CDR3 protein: ASMGSGTNTEAF
V gene: TRBV27; clone size: -; J gene: TRBJ1-1; CDR3 protein: ASSTGTGIPEAF
V gene: TRBV28; clone size: few; J gene: TRBJ2-3; CDR3 protein: ASSFVGRGTDTQY
V gene: TRBV7-8; clone size: -; J gene: TRBJ2-7; CDR3 protein: ASSLGRLAGALYNEQY
V gene: TRBV29-1; clone size: many; J gene: TRBJ2-7; CDR3 protein: SVVIGYTYEQY
V gene: TRBV30; clone size: -; J gene: TRBJ2-1; CDR3 protein: AWSVAGRQF
V gene: TRBV4-3; clone size: -; J gene: TRBJ1-1; CDR3 protein: ASSQGKYGPQNTEAF
V gene: TRBV20-1; clone size: few; J gene: TRBJ2-1; CDR3 protein: SARVPSGGANEQF
V gene: TRBV20-1; clone size: many; J gene: TRBJ1-5; CDR3 protein: SAEVFGQPQH
V gene: TRBV5-1; clone size: few; J gene: TRBJ2-1; CDR3 protein: ASSLLGLGGKGSYNEQF
V gene: TRBV2; clone size: -; J gene: TRBJ2-6; CDR3 protein: ASWLEPLGSSGANVLT
V gene: TRBV6-2/TRBV6-3; clone size: -; J gene: TRBJ2-3; CDR3 protein: ASSYGEDTQY
V gene: TRBV19; clone size: -; J gene: TRBJ2-3; CDR3 protein: ASSDDRGAPTDTQY
V gene: TRBV3-1; clone size: few; J gene: TRBJ1-2; CDR3 protein: ASSQEAGGTYGYT
V gene: TRBV20-1; clone size: -; J gene: -; CDR3 protein: SARALAEGGSYEQY
V gene: TRBV9; clone size: many; J gene: TRBJ2-1; CDR3 protein: ASSVEDSPFAGGYNEQF
V gene: TRBV24-1; clone size: -; J gene: TRBJ2-3; CDR3 protein: ATSDYKGGGTDTQY
V gene: TRBV7-2; clone size: few; J gene: TRBJ2-1; CDR3 protein: ASSPTLNNEQF
V gene: TRBV7-3; clone size: many; J gene: TRBJ2-5; CDR3 protein: ASSLLKTQY
V gene: TRBV7-7; clone size: -; J gene: TRBJ2-3; CDR3 protein: VSSLGTGLDTQY
V gene: TRBV6-6; clone size: many; J gene: TRBJ2-6; CDR3 protein: ASKVGAVAGANVLT